A selection of T cell receptor beta chains follows, all from one sample in a study of cytomegalovirus exposure and HLA in healthy donors. Using immunoSEQ multiplex PCR, the repertoire was profiled, and TCRdb retains in-frame clones only, with some absent. The sample consists of 100,000 or so clones, roughly 76% of them appearing once. Sequencing used PBMCs. The source of these receptors is a man aged 25-45 years in good health and CMV-seropositive. CDR3s include the opening cysteine and the closing phenylalanine or tryptophan. A D gene is named only where the DNA matches it firmly. Expanded clones are given a class, and other clones once, few, many or no size at all.

j_gene,d_gene,abundance,v_gene,CDR3nt,CDR3aa
TRBJ2-2,TRBD2,.,TRBV28,TGTGCCAGCAGTTTATCAGGACTAGTTTTCAGCACCGGGGAGCTGTTTTTT,CASSLSGLVFSTGELFF
TRBJ2-2,TRBD2,.,TRBV11-2,TGTGCCAGCAACCAGTGGACCCTAGCGGGGGAGCCCGGGGAGCTGTTTTTT,CASNQWTLAGEPGELFF
TRBJ1-4,TRBD1,.,TRBV7-9,TGTGCCAGCAGCTTAGCGAGACAGGGGCATGATGAAAAACTGTTTTTT,CASSLARQGHDEKLFF
TRBJ1-4,TRBD1,.,TRBV5-4,TGTGCCAGCAGCATGGGACAGTTAGCAACTAATGAAAAACTGTTTTTT,CASSMGQLATNEKLFF
TRBJ1-6,.,few,TRBV30,TGTGCCTGGTCGGTCCCTGGGAGGGCCTATAATTCACCCCTCCACTTT,CAWSVPGRAYNSPLHF
TRBJ1-1,.,.,TRBV30,TGTGCCTGGAGTCGGACTTCCCTGAACACTGAAGCTTTCTTT,CAWSRTSLNTEAFF
TRBJ2-1,.,.,TRBV4-1,TGCGCCAGCAGCCAAGATAACAGGGTAGGAAACAATGAGCAGTTCTTC,CASSQDNRVGNNEQFF
TRBJ2-3,TRBD1,.,TRBV7-9,TGTGCCAGCAGCTTTCCGGGACAGGGGGCAACAGATACGCAGTATTTT,CASSFPGQGATDTQYF
TRBJ2-1,TRBD2,.,TRBV7-9,TGTGCCAGCAGCTTAGAACCACTAGCGGGGGGCAATGAGCAGTTCTTC,CASSLEPLAGGNEQFF
TRBJ2-5,.,.,TRBV5-1,TGCGCCAGCAGCTCAGGGGCGGCTTCCCAAGAGACCCAGTACTTC,CASSSGAASQETQYF
TRBJ1-2,TRBD1,few,TRBV4-1,TGCGCCAGCAGCCAAGGGCAGGGGGACAACTATGGCTACACCTTC,CASSQGQGDNYGYTF
TRBJ1-5,.,.,TRBV29-1,TGCAGCGTTGGCCGGGACAATGACCAGCCCCAGCATTTT,CSVGRDNDQPQHF
TRBJ2-2,TRBD2,once,TRBV5-6,TGTGCCAGCAGCTTGGCCTTGGCGGGGGGGCCTGGCGGGGAGCTGTTTTTT,CASSLALAGGPGGELFF
TRBJ1-3,.,.,TRBV7-8,TGTGCCAGCAGCTTAAACAGGGCGTATGGAAACACCATATATTTT,CASSLNRAYGNTIYF
TRBJ1-3,.,.,TRBV10-3,TGTGCCATCAGTGAGCGACACGTCTCTGGAAACACCATATATTTT,CAISERHVSGNTIYF
TRBJ1-2,.,medium-sized,TRBV7-2,TGTGCCAGCAGCTTTCAGGGTTATGGCTACACCTTC,CASSFQGYGYTF
TRBJ2-1,.,.,TRBV5-1,TGCGCCAGCAGGGCCGGGACTCCAGACAATGAGCAGTTCTTC,CASRAGTPDNEQFF
TRBJ2-1,.,.,TRBV27,TGTGCCAGCAGTTTAGTGGGGGGCTACAATGAGCAGTTCTTC,CASSLVGGYNEQFF
TRBJ2-7,TRBD1,.,TRBV5-5,TGTGCCAGCAGCCGACAGGGGAGGAACTCCTACGAGCAGTACTTC,CASSRQGRNSYEQYF
TRBJ1-1,TRBD1,.,TRBV7-2,TGTGCCAGCAGCTCTGGACAGGGAGTTGAAGCTTTCTTT,CASSSGQGVEAFF
TRBJ2-2,.,.,TRBV5-1,TGCGCCAGCAGCTTGGTCCAGATAAACACCGGGGAGCTGTTTTTT,CASSLVQINTGELFF
TRBJ2-1,.,.,TRBV7-7,TGTGCTAGCAGCTCGACTCGGAGCTCCTACAATGAGCAGTTCTTC,CASSSTRSSYNEQFF
TRBJ1-6,TRBD1,.,TRBV29-1,TGCAGCGTTACAGACAGGGGATCTAATTCACCCCTCCACTTT,CSVTDRGSNSPLHF
TRBJ2-7,TRBD2,few,TRBV6-1,TGTGCCAGCAGGACGGGAGGTCACTCCTACGAGCAGTACTTC,CASRTGGHSYEQYF
TRBJ2-7,TRBD1,.,TRBV6-5,TGTGCCAGCAGTTCCGGGACAGGGGCTCACGAGCAGTACTTC,CASSSGTGAHEQYF
TRBJ2-2,.,.,TRBV6-6,TGTGCCAGCAATCAGGGGATTCATGGCACCGGGGAGCTGTTTTTT,CASNQGIHGTGELFF
TRBJ1-6,TRBD1,.,TRBV25-1,TGTGCCAGTGCCTCCGGGACAGCTAATTCCCCCCTCCACTTT,CASASGTANSPLHF
TRBJ2-7,.,few,TRBV27,TGTGCCAGCAGTTTAAGGGGGTCGGGGGGCGAGCAGTACTTC,CASSLRGSGGEQYF
TRBJ1-5,.,.,TRBV10-3,TGTGCCATCAGAGACGGACACGATAGCAATCAGCCCCAGCATTTT,CAIRDGHDSNQPQHF
TRBJ2-1,TRBD2,.,TRBV2,TGTGCCAGCAGTGAAGTTCGAGCGGGGGGCCTAAGGGATGAGCAGTTCTTC,CASSEVRAGGLRDEQFF
TRBJ1-6,TRBD1,few,TRBV6-5,TGTGCCAGCAGTTACTCAGAAACAGGGGGCGGTTCACCCCTCCACTTT,CASSYSETGGGSPLHF